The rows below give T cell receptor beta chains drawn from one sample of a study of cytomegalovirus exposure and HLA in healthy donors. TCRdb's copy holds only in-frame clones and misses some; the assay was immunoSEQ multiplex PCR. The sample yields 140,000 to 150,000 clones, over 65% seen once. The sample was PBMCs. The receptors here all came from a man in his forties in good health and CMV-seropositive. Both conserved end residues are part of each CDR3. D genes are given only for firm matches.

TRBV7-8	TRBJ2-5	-	CASSLVANLRETQYF
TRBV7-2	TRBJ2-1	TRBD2	CASSLGLAGGGAYNEQFF
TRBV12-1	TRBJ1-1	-	CASSIPPTTGLNTEAFF
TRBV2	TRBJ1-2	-	CASSLDSSYGYTF
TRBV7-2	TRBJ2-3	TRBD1	CASSPDRGTDTQYF
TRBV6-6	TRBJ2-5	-	CASSGWETQYF
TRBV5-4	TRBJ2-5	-	CASSLPESETQYF
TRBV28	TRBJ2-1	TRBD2	CASSPSFQLAGVRDEQFF
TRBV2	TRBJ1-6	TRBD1	CASSEPTGSYSPLHF
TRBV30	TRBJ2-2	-	CAWSTTLLRGGELFF
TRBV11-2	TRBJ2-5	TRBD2	CASSLPGGGETQYF
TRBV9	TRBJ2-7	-	CASSVGLDPSYEQYF
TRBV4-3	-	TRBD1	CASSQTGTANTYEQYF
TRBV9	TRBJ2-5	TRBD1	CASSVGDRGPKGETQYF
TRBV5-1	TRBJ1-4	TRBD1	CASSRDRQNEKLFF
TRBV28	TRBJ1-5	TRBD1	CASSSNRGPSQPQHF
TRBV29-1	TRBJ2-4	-	CSVQLAKNIQYF
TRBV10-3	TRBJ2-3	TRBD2	CAIALTSGSTDTQYF
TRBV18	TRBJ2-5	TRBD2	CASSSGGEETQYF
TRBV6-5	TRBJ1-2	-	CASSWAQGTYGYTF
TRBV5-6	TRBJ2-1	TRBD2	CASSSGLAGVASVNEQFF
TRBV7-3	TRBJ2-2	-	CASSPSWRDTGELFF
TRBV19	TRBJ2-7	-	CASSIGQITNPPYEQYF
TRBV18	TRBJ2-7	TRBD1	CASSPGQGDQQYF
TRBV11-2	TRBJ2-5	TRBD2	CASESGSPGETQYF
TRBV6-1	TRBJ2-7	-	CASRVVYEQYF
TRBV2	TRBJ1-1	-	CASSLVRLMNTEAFF
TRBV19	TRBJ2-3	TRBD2	CASKEVAGDQGTDTQYF
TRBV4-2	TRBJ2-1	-	CASSPKDRSGGYNEQFF
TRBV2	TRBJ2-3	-	CASGGNTQYF
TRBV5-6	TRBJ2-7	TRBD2	CASSRGLAGGHGEQYF
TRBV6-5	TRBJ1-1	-	CASSYRVNTEAFF
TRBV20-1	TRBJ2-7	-	CSARGDHEQYF
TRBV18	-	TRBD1	CASSPTLPGQIAYEQYF
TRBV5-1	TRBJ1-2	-	CASSLASVTNYGYTF
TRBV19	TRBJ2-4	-	CASSQPGMAKNIQYF
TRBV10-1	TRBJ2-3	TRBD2	CASSRAGESDTQYF
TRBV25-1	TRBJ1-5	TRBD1	CASSVIQGDDQPQHF
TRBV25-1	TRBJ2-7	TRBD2	CASGLAGSYEQYF
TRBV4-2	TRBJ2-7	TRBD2	CASSQAVSLGGGSSYEQYF
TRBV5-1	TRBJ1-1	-	CASSLVVEATEAFF